The clone carrying this TCR beta chain appeared a few times. The record originates from a study of blood T cell repertoires in COVID-19. Looking at the study overall: The United States, Italy and Spain provided the acute and convalescent COVID-19 samples.

Here immunoSEQ multiplex PCR was the method, and the copy in TCRdb shows in-frame clones only, minus some. Of 150,000 to 200,000 clones detected, 65% to 90% appear once; the ten largest clones hold about 1.6%. Germline assignment: CDR1 MNHEY and CDR2 SVGEGT. Trimming cost V 3 bases and J 4 bases, with 11 bases left between them. The CDR3 runs to 14 residues. V usage is TRBV6-2 or TRBV6-3 and J usage is TRBJ2-3; D may be TRBD1 (6 bases). Sequencing used peripheral blood. This receptor was identified in a human donor in a cohort sampled during active COVID-19. The CDR3 loop reads CASSYTWGPDTQYF. The CDR3 nucleotides read TGTGCCAGCAGTTATACCTGGGGGCCAGATACGCAGTATTTT.